This TCR beta chain came from a study of glioma-infiltrating T cells. The iRepertoire nested amplicon-rescue multiplex PCR amplified TCR alpha and beta CDR3s from RNA. TCRdb reanalysed the multiplex PCR reads using MiXCR and keeps one entry per CDR3 protein. The sample yields about 400,000 distinct CDR3 sequences, 41% seen once. CDR3 length: 14 residues. V lost 3 bases to trimming and J lost 3 bases, with 11 bases between them. The germline V gene has CDR1 DFQATT and CDR2 SNEGSKA (reference sequence). Study results and limitations: Gliomas, especially low-grade, showed above-expected tissue-blood divergence; non-neoplastic patients showed below.

Of note for this clonotype: Its antigen is as yet unknown.

The material sequenced was glioma tissue, nonneoplastic brain tissue, or PBMCs (not recorded which). The rearrangement links TRBV20-1 to TRBJ1-4; D ambiguous. The sequence came from a human donor with low-grade glioma or glioblastoma, undergoing nonglioma brain surgery, or in good health (not recorded which). The CDR3 protein is CSARREVANEKLFF. In DNA form, the CDR3 reads TGCAGTGCTAGGCGCGAGGTGGCTAATGAAAAACTGTTTTTT.